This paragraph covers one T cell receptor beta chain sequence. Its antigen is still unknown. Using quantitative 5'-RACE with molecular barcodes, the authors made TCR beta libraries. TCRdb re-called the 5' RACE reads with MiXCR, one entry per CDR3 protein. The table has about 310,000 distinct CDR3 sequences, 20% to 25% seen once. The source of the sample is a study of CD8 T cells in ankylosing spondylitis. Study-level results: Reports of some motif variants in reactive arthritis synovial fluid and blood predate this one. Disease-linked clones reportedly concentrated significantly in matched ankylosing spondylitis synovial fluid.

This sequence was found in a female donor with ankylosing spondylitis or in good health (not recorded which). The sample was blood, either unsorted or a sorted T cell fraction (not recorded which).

DNA for the CDR3: TGTGCCAGCAGCTTAACCCTCGATCGGGTTCAGTACTTC. Translating it yields CASSLTLDRVQYF. The V and J genes are TRBV7-2 and TRBJ2-4; unclear D gene. The CDR3 spans 13 residues. Germline CDR1 reads SGHTA; CDR2 reads FQGNSA. V shed 2 bases and J shed 11 bases, with 13 bases lying between them.